Below are 18 T cell receptor beta chains sequenced from a single sample in a study of blood T cell repertoires in COVID-19. Using immunoSEQ multiplex PCR, the repertoire was profiled, and TCRdb retains in-frame clones only, with some absent. This sample yields 140,000 to 150,000 clones, of which roughly 80% are seen a single time; about 3.5% belongs to the top ten. Material: peripheral blood. These receptors originate from a man in his sixties or seventies who had recovered from COVID-19.

The V and J genes are TRBV6-2 or TRBV6-3 and TRBJ2-7, with D possibly matching TRBD2 (5 bases). This CDR3 has 14 amino acids. Germline CDR1 and CDR2: MNHEY and SVGEGT. Trimming took off 4 bases at V and 0 bases at J, with 10 bases between the two ends. The CDR3 bases are TGTGCCAGCAGTTCAGGACTCCTCTCCTACGAGCAGTACTTC. This gives the protein CASSSGLLSYEQYF.

The chain carries TRBV5-1 and TRBJ2-3; TRBD1 agrees at 12 bases. In germline, CDR1 is SGHRS, CDR2 YFSETQ. The V segment lost 0 bases and the J segment 6 bases; nucleotides outside the gene matches: 8. This CDR3 contains 17 residues. The CDR3 coding sequence is TGCGCCAGCAGCTTGGGACGGGGACAGGGGGCCAGGGATACGCAGTATTTT. As protein: CASSLGRGQGARDTQYF.

The gene calls are TRBV3-1 (or the pseudogene TRBV3-2) and TRBJ2-1; TRBD2 aligns across 11 bases. V shed 1 base and J 8 bases; nucleotides not matched to a gene: 13. The CDR3 is 18 amino acids. Germline CDR1 is LGHDT and CDR2 is YNNKEL (reference sequence). The CDR3 bases are TGTGCCAGCAGCCAAGCCGGGGCTAGCGGGAGGAGGAGGGATGAGCAGTTCTTC. This translates into CASSQAGASGRRRDEQFF.

Here the CDR3 reads CASSLDAGQPYEQYF. DNA for the CDR3: TGTGCCAGCAGCTTAGATGCGGGACAGCCTTACGAGCAGTACTTC. The chain is built from TRBV7-2 and TRBJ2-7, with D tentatively TRBD1 (7 bases). This CDR3 region has 15 residues. Germline V gene lookup returns CDR1 SGHTA and CDR2 FQGNSA. V was clipped by 1 base and J by 4 bases, with 14 bases between them.

The chain has TRBV12-5 and TRBJ2-3, with 7 bases matching TRBD1. V shed 4 bases, J shed 3 bases, and the junction held 1 base outside the gene matches. The CDR3 has 13 residues. From germline, CDR1 is LGHNT and CDR2 FRNRAP. The CDR3 spells CASGSDRTDTQYF. As DNA, the CDR3 is TGTGCTAGTGGTTCGGACAGGACAGATACGCAGTATTTT.

The chain is built from TRBV10-3 and TRBJ2-2; 11 bases agree with TRBD2. Germline CDR1 reads ENHRY; CDR2 reads SYGVKD. The CDR3 covers 16 residues. With 3 bases clipped from V and 1 base from J, the junction kept 1 base outside the gene matches. CDR3 loop: CAISETSGRNTGELFF. CDR3 DNA: TGTGCCATCAGTGAAACTAGCGGGAGGAACACCGGGGAGCTGTTTTTT.

The chain has TRBV19 and TRBJ2-1; D perhaps matches TRBD2 (5 bases). Trimming stripped 6 bases from V and 4 bases from J, with 19 bases between. Germline V CDR1 and CDR2: LNHDA, SQIVND (reference sequence). This CDR3 is 16 amino acids long. CDR3 sequence (DNA): TGTGCCAGTAGCCAGCCCGCGAGGGAGATTTACAATGAGCAGTTCTTC. Translating gives CASSQPAREIYNEQFF.

The chain combines TRBV9 with TRBJ1-1; D remains unclear. The CDR3 has 14 residues. Trimming shortened V by 2 bases and J by 5 bases, and 13 bases separated the two germline ends. CDR1 SGDLS and CDR2 YYNGEE come from the germline V gene. For the CDR3, the DNA is TGTGCCAGCAGCGTCGGTGGTGGGAGGACTGAAGCTTTCTTT. Its translation: CASSVGGGRTEAFF.

The chain recombines TRBV3-1 (or the pseudogene TRBV3-2) with TRBJ2-2; 11 positions match TRBD1. The trim removed 3 bases at V and 4 bases at J, leaving 4 bases unmatched. CDR1 is LGHDT and CDR2 is YNNKEL in the germline V gene (reference sequence). CDR3 length equals 16 residues. The DNA of the CDR3 is TGTGCCAGCAGCCAGTGGGGACAGGGGGGCACCGGGGAGCTGTTTTTT. As protein: CASSQWGQGGTGELFF.

This CDR3 reads CASSVSGDSYNEQFF. The CDR3 DNA is TGTGCCAGCAGTGTAAGCGGGGACTCCTACAATGAGCAGTTCTTC. The rearrangement links TRBV6-4 to TRBJ2-1; 7 bases map to TRBD2. CDR1 is MRHNA and CDR2 is SNTAGT in the germline V gene. CDR3 size: 15 residues. The trim removed 4 bases at V and 0 bases at J, leaving 3 bases unmatched.

The V and J genes are TRBV3-1 (or the pseudogene TRBV3-2) and TRBJ2-7; TRBD1 matches 9 bases. Germline loops: CDR1 LGHDT, CDR2 YNNKEL (reference sequence). CDR3 length equals 12 residues. The ends lost 3 bases at V and 6 bases at J; junction bases unmatched: 0. The CDR3 sequence: CASSQTGGEQYF. CDR3 sequence (DNA): TGTGCCAGCAGCCAGACAGGGGGCGAGCAGTACTTC.

The V gene is TRBV10-3, the J gene TRBJ2-3; TRBD2 matches at 7 bases. Germline CDR1 is ENHRY and CDR2 is SYGVKD. The CDR3 runs 14 residues. The V and J ends lost 5 bases and 1 base, in that order; junction bases with no gene match: 3. The CDR3 nucleotides read TGTGCCATCAGTAAGGCGGGAGGCACAGATACGCAGTATTTT. Protein product: CAISKAGGTDTQYF.

This clone showed up just a few times. V is TRBV27 and J is TRBJ2-1, with 7 positions matching TRBD1. J lost 8 bases, V lost 5 bases, and 3 bases had no gene match. Per the germline V gene, CDR1 is MNHEY and CDR2 is SMNVEV (reference sequence). The CDR3 loop spans 12 amino acids. As DNA, the CDR3 is TGTGCCAGCAGTCCTCAGGGGGATGAGCAGTTCTTC. This sequence encodes CASSPQGDEQFF.

In this sample, this clone turned up a few times. The genes are TRBV15 and TRBJ1-4; no firm D call. Looked up from germline, CDR1 is LNHNV and CDR2 is YYDKDF (reference sequence). Trimming stripped 1 base from V and 3 bases from J, with 9 bases between. The CDR3 contains 15 residues. The CDR3 nucleotides are TGTGCCACCAGCAGAGTTGGGGAGCCTAATGAAAAACTGTTTTTT. Its protein product is CATSRVGEPNEKLFF.

The chain recombines TRBV6-1 with TRBJ1-2, with D possibly being TRBD1 (5 bases). The V gene's germline CDR1 is MNHNS and CDR2 SASEGT. The germline V and J ends were trimmed by 2 bases and 1 base, with 8 bases remaining between them. The CDR3 runs 14 residues. This chain's CDR3 is CASSESDSNYGYTF. The CDR3 region has the DNA TGTGCCAGCAGTGAATCAGACAGTAACTATGGCTACACCTTC.

The V call is TRBV5-1, the J call TRBJ1-4; D unclear. Germline CDR1 is SGHRS and CDR2 is YFSETQ. V lost 0 bases, J lost 7 bases, and 4 bases lay in between. This CDR3 comprises 12 residues. The CDR3 here is CASSLAGEKLFF. The CDR3 bases are TGCGCCAGCAGCTTGGCAGGTGAAAAACTGTTTTTT.

V usage is TRBV7-8 and J usage is TRBJ2-1; 9 bases agree with TRBD2. The CDR3 has 13 amino acids. Per the germline V gene, CDR1 is SGHVS and CDR2 is FQNEAQ. V lost 4 bases and J lost 7; bases outside the gene matches: 2. CDR3 residues: CASSSGLANEQFF. The CDR3 bases are TGTGCCAGCAGCTCTGGACTAGCGAATGAGCAGTTCTTC. Complete variable domain (other parts from reference TRBV7-8 and TRBJ2-1): GAGVSQSPRYKVAKRGQDVALRCDPISGHVSLFWYQQALGQGPEFLTYFQNEAQLDKSGLPSDRFFAERPEGSVSTLKIQRTQQEDSAVYLCASSSGLANEQFFGPGTRLTVL.

V gene TRBV18 combines with J gene TRBJ2-1, with 14 bases identical to TRBD2. The CDR3 totals 15 residues. Germline CDR1 reads KGHSH; CDR2 reads LQKENI. J was trimmed by 15 bases and V by 3 bases; bases with no gene match: 10. CDR3 DNA: TGTGCCAGCTCACCCAAATTGGGACTAGCGGGAGATCTGTTCTTC. Amino acid sequence: CASSPKLGLAGDLFF.